Below, one T cell receptor beta chain is given with its context. The antigen remains undetermined. The authors ran the assay at deep level. Every subset had its genomic DNA shared out evenly among several immunoSEQ plates. Clones were sequenced by immunoSEQ multiplex PCR, and TCRdb holds only the in-frame ones, with some missing. The sample includes 500,000 to 550,000 clones, roughly 95% of them seen just once. This sample is drawn from a study of shared clonotypes between healthy human individuals. Study findings and constraints: Several donors shared 4.5% to 6.5% of their naive CD4 clonotypes.

This TCR was recovered from a woman aged 25 to 39 in good health. Sequenced sample: naive CD4+ T cells sorted from blood. Subset noted: CD45RA+ positively selected.

The CDR3, as DNA: TGTGCCAGCAGCTTGGGGCCCACTGGGGCCAACGTCCTGACTTTC. Its protein product is CASSLGPTGANVLTF. The V gene is TRBV5-6, the J gene TRBJ2-6; D gene ambiguous. V lost 0 bases to trimming and J lost 2 bases, with 6 bases between them. CDR1 SGHDT and CDR2 YYEEEE come from the germline V gene. The CDR3 is made up of 15 amino acids.